This T cell receptor beta chain was profiled in a study of long-term antiretroviral therapy in people with HIV. Investigators performed immunoSEQ version v3.0 at survey level. TCRdb's copy holds only in-frame clones and misses some; the assay was immunoSEQ multiplex PCR. Seen here are 25,000 to 35,000 clones, approximately 96% observed once, and the top ten hold under 2.5%. Each donor provided at least one pre-ART PBMC sample and at least two post-ART PBMC samples. This sequence originates from a young man with HIV. The sequencing used unsorted PBMCs, collected 6.5 to 6.6 years after starting antiretroviral therapy.

This CDR3 is CASSFVLAGYEQYF. The CDR3 DNA reads as TGTGCCAGCAGCTTTGTACTAGCGGGTTACGAGCAGTACTTC. This chain connects TRBV5-8 to TRBJ2-7; the match to TRBD2 covers 9 bases. Per the germline V gene, CDR1 is SGHTS and CDR2 is YDEGEE. The CDR3 sequence is 14 residues long. J was trimmed by 4 bases and V by 2 bases; bases with no gene match: 4.